This T cell receptor (beta chain) was recorded in a study of spatial heterogeneity in lung cancer. Study summary: Alpha-chain sequences were consistently detected less often than beta-chain sequences. Regarding the study as a whole: Circulating ubiquitous expanded tumor TCRs were observed more frequently at resection than at follow-up.

The library protocol tagged each TCR cDNA with a unique molecular identifier. TCRdb itself ran the 5' RACE reads through MiXCR, one entry per CDR3 protein. The sample lists fewer than 20,000 distinct CDR3 sequences; 19% were seen once. CDR3 length: 15 amino acids. Per the germline V gene, CDR1 is SGHTA and CDR2 is FQGNSA. The V segment lost 0 bases and the J segment 3 bases; nucleotides outside the gene matches: 1. This clonotype was picked up a small number of times. What it binds is not known. Time point of the sample: sample taken at primary tumor resection. Whole RNA obtained from tumor, nontumor lung or frozen PBMC underwent sequencing without sorting.

This chain joins TRBV7-2 and TRBJ2-7, with 11 positions matching TRBD1. Specimen: PBMCs, collected at surgery. The TCR originated in a male donor with early-stage non-small cell lung cancer. For the CDR3, the DNA is TGTGCCAGCAGCTTAGCAGGGACAGGGGGCTACGAGCAGTACTTC. This codes for CASSLAGTGGYEQYF.